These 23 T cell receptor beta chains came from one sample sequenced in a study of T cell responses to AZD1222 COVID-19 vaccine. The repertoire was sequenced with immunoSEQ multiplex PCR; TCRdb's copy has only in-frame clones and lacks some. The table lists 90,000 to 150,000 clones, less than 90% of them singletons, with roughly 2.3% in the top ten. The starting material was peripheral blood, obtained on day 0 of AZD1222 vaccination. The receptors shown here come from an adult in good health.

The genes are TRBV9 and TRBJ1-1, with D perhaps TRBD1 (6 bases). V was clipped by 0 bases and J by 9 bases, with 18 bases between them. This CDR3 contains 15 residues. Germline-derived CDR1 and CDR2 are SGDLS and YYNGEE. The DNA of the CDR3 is TGTGCCAGCAGCGTAGCTGGGGGCCCTAGCGGGCAAGCTTTCTTT. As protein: CASSVAGGPSGQAFF.

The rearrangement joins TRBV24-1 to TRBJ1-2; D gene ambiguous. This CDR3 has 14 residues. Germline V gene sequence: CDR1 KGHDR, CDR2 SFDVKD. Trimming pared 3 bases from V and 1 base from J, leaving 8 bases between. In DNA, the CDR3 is TGTGCCACCAGTGATCGGGGTATTAACTATGGCTACACCTTC. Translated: CATSDRGINYGYTF.

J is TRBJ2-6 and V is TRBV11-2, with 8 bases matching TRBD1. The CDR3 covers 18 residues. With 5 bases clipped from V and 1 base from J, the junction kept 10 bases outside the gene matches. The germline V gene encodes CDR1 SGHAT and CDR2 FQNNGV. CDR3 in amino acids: CASSQQGTGRSGANVLTF. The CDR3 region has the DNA TGTGCCAGCAGCCAGCAGGGGACAGGCCGATCTGGGGCCAACGTCCTGACTTTC.

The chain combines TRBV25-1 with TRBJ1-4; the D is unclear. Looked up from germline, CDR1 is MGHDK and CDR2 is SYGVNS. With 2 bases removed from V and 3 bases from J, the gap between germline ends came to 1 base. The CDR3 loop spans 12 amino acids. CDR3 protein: CASSEPNEKLFF. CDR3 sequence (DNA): TGTGCCAGCAGTGAACCTAATGAAAAACTGTTTTTT. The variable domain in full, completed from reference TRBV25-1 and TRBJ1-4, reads EADIYQTPRYLVIGTGKKITLECSQTMGHDKMYWYQQDPGMELHLIHYSYGVNSTEKGDLSSESTVSRIRTEHFPLTLESARPSHTSQYLCASSEPNEKLFFGSGTQLSVL.

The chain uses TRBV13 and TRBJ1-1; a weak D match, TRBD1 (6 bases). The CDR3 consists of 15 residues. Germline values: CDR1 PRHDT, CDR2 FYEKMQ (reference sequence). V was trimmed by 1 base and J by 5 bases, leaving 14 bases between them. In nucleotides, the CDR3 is TGTGCCAGCAGCTTAGATGGGGGGCTGGGTACTGAAGCTTTCTTT. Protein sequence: CASSLDGGLGTEAFF.

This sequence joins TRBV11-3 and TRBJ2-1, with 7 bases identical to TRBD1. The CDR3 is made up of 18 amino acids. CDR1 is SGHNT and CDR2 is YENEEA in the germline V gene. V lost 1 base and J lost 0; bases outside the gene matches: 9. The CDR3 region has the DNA TGTGCCAGCAGCTTAGTGCCCCCCAGGGGGAGCTCCTACAATGAGCAGTTCTTC. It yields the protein CASSLVPPRGSSYNEQFF.

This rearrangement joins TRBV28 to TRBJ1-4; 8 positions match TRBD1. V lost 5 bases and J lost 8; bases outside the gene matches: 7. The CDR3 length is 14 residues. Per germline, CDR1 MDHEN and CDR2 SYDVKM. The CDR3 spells CASSTRTGNEKLFF. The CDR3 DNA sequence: TGTGCCAGCAGTACCCGGACAGGGAACGAAAAACTGTTTTTT.

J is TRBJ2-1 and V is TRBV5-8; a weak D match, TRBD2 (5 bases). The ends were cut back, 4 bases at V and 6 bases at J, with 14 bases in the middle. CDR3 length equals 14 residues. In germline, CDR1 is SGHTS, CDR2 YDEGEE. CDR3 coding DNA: TGTGCCAGCAGCCCCCTAGCAAAAAGCAATGAGCAGTTCTTC. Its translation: CASSPLAKSNEQFF.

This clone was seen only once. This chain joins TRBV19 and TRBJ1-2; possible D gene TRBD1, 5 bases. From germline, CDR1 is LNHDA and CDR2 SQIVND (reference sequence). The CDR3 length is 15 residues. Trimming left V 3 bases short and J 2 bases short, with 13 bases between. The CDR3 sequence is CASSISPGTNYGYTF. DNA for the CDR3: TGTGCCAGTAGTATTTCTCCAGGGACCAACTATGGCTACACCTTC. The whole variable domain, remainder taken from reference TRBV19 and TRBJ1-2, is DGGITQSPKYLFRKEGQNVTLSCEQNLNHDAMYWYRQDPGQGLRLIYYSQIVNDFQKGDIAEGYSVSREKKESFPLTVTSAQKNPTAFYLCASSISPGTNYGYTFGSGTRLTVV.

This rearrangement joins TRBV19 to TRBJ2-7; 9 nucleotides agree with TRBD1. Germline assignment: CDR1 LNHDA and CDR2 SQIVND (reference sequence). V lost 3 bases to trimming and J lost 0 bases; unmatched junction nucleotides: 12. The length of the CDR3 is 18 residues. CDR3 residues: CASSIIPPGQGHSYEQYF. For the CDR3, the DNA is TGTGCCAGTAGTATTATCCCCCCCGGACAGGGGCACTCCTACGAGCAGTACTTC.

CDR3 amino acids: CASPGRGWSYYGYTF. The CDR3 DNA is TGCGCCAGCCCAGGACGGGGCTGGTCCTACTATGGCTACACCTTC. This chain connects TRBV5-1 to TRBJ1-2; D perhaps matches TRBD1 (5 bases). The CDR3 contains 15 residues. The ends were cut back, 7 bases at V and 3 bases at J, with 19 bases in the middle. Germline loops: CDR1 SGHRS, CDR2 YFSETQ.

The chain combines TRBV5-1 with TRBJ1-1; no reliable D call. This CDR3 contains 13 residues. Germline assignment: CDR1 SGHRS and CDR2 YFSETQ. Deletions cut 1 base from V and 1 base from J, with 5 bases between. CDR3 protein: CASSLFSNTEAFF. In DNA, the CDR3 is TGCGCCAGCAGCTTGTTCTCGAACACTGAAGCTTTCTTT.

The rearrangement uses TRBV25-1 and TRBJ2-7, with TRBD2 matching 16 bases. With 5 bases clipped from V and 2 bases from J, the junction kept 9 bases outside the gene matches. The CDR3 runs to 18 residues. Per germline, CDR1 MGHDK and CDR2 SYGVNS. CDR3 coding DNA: TGTGCCAGCAGTTACGGGACTAGCGGGAGGGCCGGGGCCTACGAGCAGTACTTC. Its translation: CASSYGTSGRAGAYEQYF.

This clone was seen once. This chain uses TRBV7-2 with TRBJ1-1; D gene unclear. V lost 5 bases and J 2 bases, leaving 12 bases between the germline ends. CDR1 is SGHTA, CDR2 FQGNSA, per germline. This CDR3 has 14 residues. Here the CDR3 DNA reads TGTGCCAGCAGCGGTCGTAAGGGTAACACTGAAGCTTTCTTT. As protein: CASSGRKGNTEAFF.

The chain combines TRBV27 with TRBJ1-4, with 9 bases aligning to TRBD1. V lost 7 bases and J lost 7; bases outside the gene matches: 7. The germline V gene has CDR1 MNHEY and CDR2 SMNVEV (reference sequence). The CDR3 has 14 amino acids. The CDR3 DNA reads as TGTGCCAGCACCAGGGACAGGGCGGGTGAAAAACTGTTTTTT. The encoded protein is CASTRDRAGEKLFF.

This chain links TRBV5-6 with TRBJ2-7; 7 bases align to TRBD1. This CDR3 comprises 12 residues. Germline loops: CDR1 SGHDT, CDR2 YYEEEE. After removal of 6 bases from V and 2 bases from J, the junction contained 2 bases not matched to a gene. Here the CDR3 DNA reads TGTGCCAGCACCCAGGGGGCCTACGAGCAGTACTTC. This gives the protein CASTQGAYEQYF. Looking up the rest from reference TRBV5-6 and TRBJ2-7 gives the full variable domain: DAGVTQSPTHLIKTRGQQVTLRCSPKSGHDTVSWYQQALGQGPQFIFQYYEEEERQRGNFPDRFSGHQFPNYSSELNVNALLLGDSALYLCASTQGAYEQYFGPGTRLTVT.

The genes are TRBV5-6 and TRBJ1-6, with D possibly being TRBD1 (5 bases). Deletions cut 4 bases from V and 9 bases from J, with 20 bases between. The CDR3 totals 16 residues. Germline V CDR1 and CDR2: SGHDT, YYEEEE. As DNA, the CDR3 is TGTGCCAGCAGCCCCAGTCGGCAGGGTTTGCGTTCACCCCTCCACTTT. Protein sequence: CASSPSRQGLRSPLHF.

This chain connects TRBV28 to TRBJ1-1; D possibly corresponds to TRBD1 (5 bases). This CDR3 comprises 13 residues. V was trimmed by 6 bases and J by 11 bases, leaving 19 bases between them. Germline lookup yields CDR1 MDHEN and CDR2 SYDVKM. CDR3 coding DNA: TGTGCCAGCAGGGAACAGGACCCTCTGGGGGCTTTCTTT. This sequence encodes CASREQDPLGAFF.

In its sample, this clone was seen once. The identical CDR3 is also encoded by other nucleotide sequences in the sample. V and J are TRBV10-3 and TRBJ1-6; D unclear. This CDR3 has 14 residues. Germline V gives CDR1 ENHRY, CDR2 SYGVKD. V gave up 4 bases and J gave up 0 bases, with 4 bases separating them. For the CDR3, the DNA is TGTGCCATCAGTGGGAGCTCCTATAATTCACCCCTCCACTTT. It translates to CAISGSSYNSPLHF.

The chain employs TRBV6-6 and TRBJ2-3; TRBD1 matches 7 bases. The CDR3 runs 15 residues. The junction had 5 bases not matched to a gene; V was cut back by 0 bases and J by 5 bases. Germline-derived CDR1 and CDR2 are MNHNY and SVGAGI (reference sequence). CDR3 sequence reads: CASSYSQGQRDTQYF. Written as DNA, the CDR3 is TGTGCCAGCAGTTACTCGCAGGGACAGAGAGATACGCAGTATTTT.

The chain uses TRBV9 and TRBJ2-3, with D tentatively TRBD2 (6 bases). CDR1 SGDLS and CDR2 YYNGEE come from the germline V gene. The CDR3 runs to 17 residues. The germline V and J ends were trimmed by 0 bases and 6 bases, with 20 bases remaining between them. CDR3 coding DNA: TGTGCCAGCAGCGTAGAAAAAGGGACTCCGTTGTGGGATACGCAGTATTTT. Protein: CASSVEKGTPLWDTQYF.

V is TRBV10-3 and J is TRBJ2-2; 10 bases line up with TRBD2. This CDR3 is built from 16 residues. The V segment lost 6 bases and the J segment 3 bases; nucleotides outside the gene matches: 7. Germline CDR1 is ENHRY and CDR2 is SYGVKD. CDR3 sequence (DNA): TGTGCCATCAGCCCAACTAGCGGGACTTACACCGGGGAGCTGTTTTTT. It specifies CAISPTSGTYTGELFF.

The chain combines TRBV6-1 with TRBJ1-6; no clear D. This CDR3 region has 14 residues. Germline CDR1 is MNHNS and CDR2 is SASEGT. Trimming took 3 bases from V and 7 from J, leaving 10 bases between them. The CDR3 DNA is TGTGCCAGCAGTGACAGAAATGAGAATTCACCCCTCCACTTT. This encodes CASSDRNENSPLHF.